Listed below are T cell receptor beta chains from one sample, sequenced in a study of early stage breast cancer tumors. Only in-frame clones appear in the TCRdb table, and some are missing; sequencing was by immunoSEQ multiplex PCR. The table has 51,000 or so clones, 65% to 90% seen once. Specimen: blood. The receptor set was obtained from a person aged 45 to 59 with breast cancer. Both conserved end residues are part of each CDR3. Each record gives: J gene, clone size, D gene, V gene, CDR3 DNA, CDR3 protein. A D gene is named only where the DNA matches it firmly. Clone size appears in some rows only: once, few, many, or a class for an expanded clone.

J: TRBJ2-7
size: .
D: .
V: TRBV7-9
DNA: TGTGCCAGCAGCCGGAGGACAGCGGCCTACGAGCAGTACTTC
CDR3: CASSRRTAAYEQYF

J: TRBJ2-4
size: .
D: .
V: TRBV19
DNA: TGTGCCAGTAGGGGTGCCAAAAACATTCAGTACTTC
CDR3: CASRGAKNIQYF

J: TRBJ1-2
size: .
D: .
V: TRBV2
DNA: TGTGCCAACCCCGTCGAACAGGGCCCTTATGGCTACACCTTC
CDR3: CANPVEQGPYGYTF

J: TRBJ1-4
size: .
D: TRBD1
V: TRBV9
DNA: TGTGCCAGCAGCCCCCGACAGGGGGCTGGTGAAAAACTGTTTTTT
CDR3: CASSPRQGAGEKLFF

J: TRBJ2-2
size: .
D: .
V: TRBV21-1
DNA: TGTGCCAGCTCCCCCAGGGGGGTCCTCGCGAACACCGGGGAGCTGTTTTTT
CDR3: CASSPRGVLANTGELFF

J: TRBJ1-1
size: .
D: TRBD1
V: TRBV5-6
DNA: TGTGCCAGCAGCTTCCAGGGGGGAAGGAAGGACACTGAAGCTTTCTTT
CDR3: CASSFQGGRKDTEAFF

J: TRBJ2-7
size: .
D: .
V: TRBV5-4
DNA: TGTGCCAGCAGCTTGGGAGGGACTGCGTACTACGAGCAGTACTTC
CDR3: CASSLGGTAYYEQYF

J: TRBJ1-6
size: .
D: .
V: TRBV10-3
DNA: TGTGCCATCAGTATCGGTTCCAATAATTCACCCCTCCACTTT
CDR3: CAISIGSNNSPLHF

J: TRBJ2-3
size: .
D: TRBD2
V: TRBV2
DNA: TGTGCCAGCAGTGAACTCGCGGGAGTATCAGATACGCAGTATTTT
CDR3: CASSELAGVSDTQYF

J: TRBJ2-1
size: .
D: TRBD1
V: TRBV10-3
DNA: TGTGCCATCAAGGGGCAGGGGGCCTGGAATGAGCAGTTCTTC
CDR3: CAIKGQGAWNEQFF

J: TRBJ2-7
size: .
D: .
V: TRBV6-1
DNA: TGTGCCAGCATATACGGGGAGAGCTCCTACGAGCAGTACTTC
CDR3: CASIYGESSYEQYF

J: TRBJ2-7
size: .
D: TRBD1
V: TRBV5-1
DNA: TGCGCCAGCAGCCCCACAGGGGGCTCCTACGAGCAGTACTTC
CDR3: CASSPTGGSYEQYF

J: TRBJ2-3
size: .
D: TRBD2
V: TRBV5-1
DNA: TGCGCCAGCAGCACCGGGACTAGTAGGACAGATACGCAGTATTTT
CDR3: CASSTGTSRTDTQYF

J: TRBJ2-5
size: .
D: TRBD1
V: TRBV6-1
DNA: TGTGCCAGCAGCGACAGGGGGCGCGAGGAGACCCAGTACTTC
CDR3: CASSDRGREETQYF

J: TRBJ2-7
size: .
D: .
V: TRBV5-1
DNA: TGCGCCAGCAGCTTGGAGGGAGTATCGACCTACGAGCAGTACTTC
CDR3: CASSLEGVSTYEQYF

J: TRBJ1-5
size: .
D: TRBD1
V: TRBV6-6
DNA: TGTGCCAGCAGGCTACAGGGGGCGAGAAATCAGCCCCAGCATTTT
CDR3: CASRLQGARNQPQHF

J: TRBJ2-7
size: .
D: .
V: TRBV9
DNA: TGTGCCAGCAGCGCCGGTGGGATGGGGGTAGAGCAGTACTTC
CDR3: CASSAGGMGVEQYF

J: TRBJ2-7
size: .
D: TRBD1
V: TRBV2
DNA: TGTGCCAGCCTCCGGGACAGGGTCTCCGAGCAGTACTTC
CDR3: CASLRDRVSEQYF

J: TRBJ2-7
size: .
D: .
V: TRBV14
DNA: TGTGCCAGCAGCCAAGAGGTCAGTCCGGGCTATTCCTACGAGCAGTACTTC
CDR3: CASSQEVSPGYSYEQYF

J: TRBJ2-3
size: .
D: TRBD2
V: TRBV19
DNA: TGTGCCAGCGCAACTAGCGGGGGGTCAGATACGCAGTATTTT
CDR3: CASATSGGSDTQYF

J: TRBJ1-6
size: .
D: .
V: TRBV7-8
DNA: TGTGCCAGCAGCTTATCCGGGGCCGGCTATAATTCACCCCTCCACTTT
CDR3: CASSLSGAGYNSPLHF

J: TRBJ1-5
size: .
D: .
V: TRBV6-1
DNA: TGTGCCAGCTGGACACTTAGCAATCAGCCCCAGCATTTT
CDR3: CASWTLSNQPQHF

J: TRBJ1-5
size: .
D: TRBD1
V: TRBV4-3
DNA: TGCGCCAGCAGCCCAGACAGGGGGCCAGGGCAGCCCCAGCATTTT
CDR3: CASSPDRGPGQPQHF

J: TRBJ2-2
size: .
D: TRBD2
V: TRBV13
DNA: TGTGCCAGCAGCTTAGGGAGCGGGAGCTACACCGGGGAGCTGTTTTTT
CDR3: CASSLGSGSYTGELFF

J: TRBJ2-7
size: .
D: .
V: TRBV10-1
DNA: TGCGCCAGCAGTCCTCGACAGGCCCGGGAGCAGTACTTC
CDR3: CASSPRQAREQYF

J: TRBJ2-5
size: .
D: .
V: TRBV7-9
DNA: TGTGCCAGCAGCTTAAAGGGCGGAGAGACCCAGTACTTC
CDR3: CASSLKGGETQYF

J: TRBJ1-2
size: .
D: .
V: TRBV9
DNA: TGTGCCAGCAGCGTTTCCGGGGGTCGCTATGGCTACACCTTC
CDR3: CASSVSGGRYGYTF

J: TRBJ2-5
size: once
D: .
V: TRBV5-4
DNA: TGTGCCAGCAGCTGGGGGGCTCGTCTGGGGGAAGAGACCCAGTACTTC
CDR3: CASSWGARLGEETQYF

J: TRBJ2-2
size: .
D: .
V: TRBV5-1
DNA: TGCGCCAGCAGCTTGGACAGACCGGGCACCGGGGAGCTGTTTTTT
CDR3: CASSLDRPGTGELFF

J: TRBJ1-2
size: .
D: TRBD1
V: TRBV27
DNA: TGTGCCAGCAGTTCACAGGGGAAAGGGGACTATGGCTACACCTTC
CDR3: CASSSQGKGDYGYTF

J: TRBJ2-4
size: .
D: TRBD2
V: TRBV6-5
DNA: TGTGCCAGCAGTTCCTCGGGACTAGCAGCCAAAAACATTCAGTACTTC
CDR3: CASSSSGLAAKNIQYF

J: TRBJ2-1
size: .
D: TRBD2
V: TRBV7-8
DNA: TGTGCCAGCAGCATAACTAGCGGGAGGGGTAATGAGCAGTTCTTC
CDR3: CASSITSGRGNEQFF

J: TRBJ2-2
size: .
D: .
V: TRBV6-5
DNA: TGTGCCAGCAGTTACTCCCGTAACACCGGGGAGCTGTTTTTT
CDR3: CASSYSRNTGELFF

J: TRBJ2-3
size: .
D: TRBD1
V: TRBV19
DNA: TGTGCCAGTAGTATAGGACAGGGGCTGGCAGATACGCAGTATTTT
CDR3: CASSIGQGLADTQYF

J: TRBJ1-1
size: .
D: .
V: TRBV19
DNA: TGTGCCAGTAGTACCCCGGGACCCCTGACTGAAGCTTTCTTT
CDR3: CASSTPGPLTEAFF

J: TRBJ1-4
size: .
D: .
V: TRBV5-6
DNA: TGTGCCAGCAGCTTATACGGCGGTAATGAAAAACTGTTTTTT
CDR3: CASSLYGGNEKLFF

J: TRBJ2-2
size: .
D: TRBD2
V: TRBV27
DNA: TGTGCCAGCAGCCCGAGAAGGGCGGGGGGGTACACCGGGGAGCTGTTTTTT
CDR3: CASSPRRAGGYTGELFF

J: TRBJ2-2
size: .
D: .
V: TRBV10-2
DNA: TGCGCCAGCAGTCTTCGACTAGGATCGAACACCGGGGAGCTGTTTTTT
CDR3: CASSLRLGSNTGELFF

J: TRBJ2-7
size: .
D: TRBD2
V: TRBV2
DNA: TGTGCCAGCGGGGGGGGTAGCGGGGCTTCCTCCTACGAGCAGTACTTC
CDR3: CASGGGSGASSYEQYF

J: TRBJ2-5
size: .
D: .
V: TRBV7-2
DNA: TGTGCCAGCAGCCTAAACGGGGAGCAAGAGACCCAGTACTTC
CDR3: CASSLNGEQETQYF

J: TRBJ1-1
size: .
D: .
V: TRBV11-2
DNA: TGTGCCAGCAGCTTAACCACAGCGAACACTGAAGCTTTCTTT
CDR3: CASSLTTANTEAFF

J: TRBJ2-1
size: .
D: TRBD1
V: TRBV2
DNA: TGTGCCAGCAAGTCTACGCGACAGGGGCCCTACAATGAGCAGTTCTTC
CDR3: CASKSTRQGPYNEQFF

J: TRBJ2-7
size: .
D: .
V: TRBV25-1
DNA: TGTGCCAGCTCTTGGGGGACACTTGCTAATGGGCAGTACTTC
CDR3: CASSWGTLANGQYF

J: TRBJ2-1
size: .
D: .
V: TRBV7-3
DNA: TGTGCCAGCAGCTTAAAGGTAGGGCATGAGCAGTTCTTC
CDR3: CASSLKVGHEQFF

J: TRBJ1-5
size: .
D: .
V: TRBV28
DNA: TGTGCCAGCAGAAATAACAATCAGCCCCAGCATTTT
CDR3: CASRNNNQPQHF

J: TRBJ2-5
size: .
D: .
V: TRBV30
DNA: TGTGCCTGGAGTGCGGGCGGGGGCCCCCAAGAGACCCAGTACTTC
CDR3: CAWSAGGGPQETQYF

J: TRBJ2-7
size: .
D: TRBD1
V: TRBV27
DNA: TGTGCCAGCAGTGTCCGGACAGGGAACGAGCAGTACTTC
CDR3: CASSVRTGNEQYF

J: TRBJ1-1
size: once
D: .
V: TRBV28
DNA: TGTGCCAGCAACACGGAGGGGGATTGGGATGCTGAAGCTTTCTTT
CDR3: CASNTEGDWDAEAFF

J: TRBJ1-5
size: .
D: .
V: TRBV21-1
DNA: TGTGCCAGCAGCAAACCCGGGAGGCCCAACGATAGTAGCAATCAGCCCCAGCATTTT
CDR3: CASSKPGRPNDSSNQPQHF

J: TRBJ2-5
size: .
D: TRBD2
V: TRBV9
DNA: TGTGCCAGTGGACTAGCGGGCGTTTCAGAGACCCAGTACTTC
CDR3: CASGLAGVSETQYF

J: TRBJ2-1
size: .
D: TRBD2
V: TRBV11-2
DNA: TGTGCCAGCAGCTTTCTTAGCGGGGGGGGGACTAGGCACAATGAGCAGTTCTTC
CDR3: CASSFLSGGGTRHNEQFF

J: TRBJ1-6
size: once
D: TRBD1
V: TRBV10-3
DNA: TGTGCCATCAGCTTGACAGGGGGCTCCTATAATTCACCCCTCCACTTT
CDR3: CAISLTGGSYNSPLHF

J: TRBJ2-3
size: .
D: TRBD2
V: TRBV2
DNA: TGTGCCAGCAGTGAAACTAGCGGGTCCACAGATACGCAGTATTTT
CDR3: CASSETSGSTDTQYF